This TCR beta chain was documented in a study of cytomegalovirus exposure and HLA in healthy donors. A note on this clone: The antigen remains undetermined.

Study-level results: In a later analysis, most CMV-associated TCR beta chains appeared HLA-restricted. Accurate prediction of HLA-A and HLA-B alleles (for most subjects) was reportedly achieved from TCR beta sequences. TCR beta chains numbering under 200 were designated cytomegalovirus-associated. Some V segments (TRBV6-2 and TRBV6-3 among them) were excluded as indistinguishable.

Primers: 60 Vbeta forward and 13 Jbeta reverse. Clones were read by immunoSEQ multiplex PCR, and TCRdb kept only the in-frame ones, dropping some. Its table lists approximately 75,000 clones. This CDR3 contains 14 residues. The ends were cut back, 4 bases at V and 4 bases at J, with 14 bases in the middle. Germline CDR1 is SGDLS and CDR2 is YYNGEE. Material for sequencing was PBMCs. The rearrangement joins TRBV9 to TRBJ2-5; D unresolved. This clonotype was sampled from a boy younger than 18 in good health and CMV-seronegative. CDR3 bases: TGTGCCAGCAGCTCTCGCGCACCAGGAGAGACCCAGTACTTC. Translated, it gives CASSSRAPGETQYF.